This TCR beta chain was documented in a study of cytomegalovirus exposure and HLA in healthy donors (dated by TCRdb to 2015 to 2018). General notes on the study: According to an earlier analysis of 587 of the donors, some 170 million T cells yielded over 90 million unique TCR beta sequences and 250 to 350 Gb of sequence data. An early release covering roughly 640 HLA-typed donors comprised about 290 gigabases of sequencing data and around 85 million unique TCR sequences. Of the 398 genotyped donors, 65% to 90% were placed in the genetic ancestry cluster associated with self-reported Caucasian donors. The study aimed to test whether cataloging public T cell receptors could reveal signatures of past pathogen exposure. The study used immunosequencing to profile the T cell repertoires of approximately 630 subjects and linked those repertoires to cytomegalovirus serostatus. Besides the first cohort of around 700 subjects, a separate validation cohort made up of 90 to 150 different subjects was used. High-throughput TCR immunosequencing, statistical association of individual TCRs with disease status, and machine learning were combined to predict cytomegalovirus infection status. A later analysis re-examined previously published TCR beta repertoires from more than 650 donors and added high-resolution HLA genotyping to investigate patterns of TCR occurrence. Rather than using new phenotypic data, the later analysis identified candidate immune exposures from TCR beta sequences and from how often those sequences occurred across donors. In an earlier analysis of a few hundred of the donors, high-throughput TCR beta sequencing was used to judge whether each TCR beta V gene segment behaved as functional or pseudogenic. Donor age, sex, ethnicity and CMV serostatus were compiled alongside the repertoire data. In a later genetic analysis, genome-wide SNP genotypes for about 55% of the 666 donors were used, and that subset was treated as a discovery cohort. Every discovery cohort repertoire had been produced on one sequencing platform. Both class I and class II loci were covered by HLA typing, at four-digit resolution. Typing coverage differed by locus: A, B, C, DRB1 and DQB1 were typed in roughly 620-630 donors, DQA1 in roughly 500, DPA1 in 606, and DPB1 in around 440. About 5 DR-DQ haplotypes were handled as single units for association and clustering, since linkage in the cohort was strong. Across about 370 genotyped donors of the cohort, an average of approximately 200,000 unique TCR beta nucleotide sequences per donor were sequenced, and around 20% of those sequences were non-productive.

This clone showed up just once. The antigen this receptor binds is unknown. No much larger clonotype is one base removed from it; base qualities were not supplied. V was cut back by 2 bases and J by 7 bases, leaving a gap of 8 bases between them. The CDR3, cysteine through phenylalanine, is 12 amino acids long. The DNA shown is the 36-base CDR3, in frame from base 1. In the germline V gene, CDR1 corresponds to MGHDK and CDR2 to SYGVNS. The library was obtained by the immunoSEQ multiplex PCR assay. For the multiplex PCR, a mixture combining 60 forward primers for TCR Vbeta segments and 13 reverse primers for TCR Jbeta segments was used. The CDR3 region of rearranged TCR beta genes was amplified from genomic DNA by a multiplex PCR assay. The amplified TCR beta libraries were sequenced on the Illumina HiSeq System as 87-base-pair reads. In the source study's methods: In a later analysis, some 80 million unique TCR beta chains were counted across the approximately 670 repertoires, and approximately 11 million of these chains were shared by at least two donors. Raw reads were error-corrected and collapsed into unique sequences by a nearest-neighbor algorithm in which closely related sequences were merged to remove PCR and sequencing errors. Alignment of CDR3 sequences to IMGT reference sequences was used to assign V, D and J gene segments. For a sequence to be retained, a match of at least six nucleotides was required to both a V gene segment and a J gene segment. Rearrangements were classified as productive when the CDR3 lacked stop codons and remained in frame with V and J, and all other rearrangements were classified as non-productive. Following IMGT convention, CDR3 was defined as the stretch from the second conserved V-encoded cysteine up to the conserved J-encoded phenylalanine. The earlier analysis of more than 450 of the donors excluded sequences that lacked an unambiguous match to a single V gene segment. In an earlier analysis of a few hundred of the donors, V segments were called functional above 56.7% productive rearrangements and were called segregating when the between-donor standard deviation exceeded 5%. A statistical classification framework was built for diagnosing cytomegalovirus status from the catalog of TCR beta chain sequences. A later analysis assigned V and J genes by comparing TCR nucleotide sequences with IMGT/GENE-DB human TR gene sequences. In a later analysis, CDR3 sequences and most-parsimonious VDJ recombination scenarios were assigned using the TCRdist pipeline. In a later analysis, every TCR beta chain was defined by the combination of its CDR3 amino acid sequence and its V-gene family, and reads without a unique V-gene family were dropped. In a later analysis, 550 to 650 highly shared, low-generation-probability nucleotide sequences were removed to address suspected cross-contamination and a sequencing artifact. In a later analysis, a clonal expansion index for each public chain was calculated from normalized within-repertoire ranks of inferred template counts. A later analysis computed generation probabilities with a VDJ recombination model fitted to out-of-frame rearrangements, and checked the results against IGoR. Hypergeometric tests were used in a later analysis to score TCR-TCR, TCR-HLA and TCR-CMV co-occurrence, with a repertoire-size bias correction applied to the TCR pairs. False discovery rates were estimated in a later analysis by permuting HLA or CMV assignments 20 times. A later analysis grouped co-occurring TCRs with DBSCAN, adding TCRdist sequence similarity when clustering within HLA-allele-positive subsets. Repertoires with fewer than 30,000 or more than 120,000 public chains, plus five repertoires with anomalous nucleotide sharing, were excluded from co-occurrence clustering. This is the immuneACCESS table as TCRdb keeps it, with only in-frame sequences that have V and J called. A part of the clones is gone; compared with another copy, unresolved V genes explain less than half, and the rest is unexplained. V, J and clone size were drawn from that table, and D and trimming were deduced from the DNA. For this sample the table gives about 160,000 clones, of which roughly 84% were detected only once. Approximately 0.98% of the sample goes to the ten largest clones.

The cohort was made up of hundreds of healthy bone marrow donors. Cohort members were all nominally healthy when sampled, although unrecorded immune exposures were likely present. The donor was CMV seronegative and was included in the group of 352 seronegative cohort members. Each donor provided a peripheral blood sample, and peripheral blood mononuclear cells were used for TCR beta sequencing. Genomic DNA was extracted from the blood cell samples with the Qiagen DNeasy Blood Extraction Kit. Here is what the overall study found, with its caveats: In the study, about 150 TCR beta chains were listed as associated with cytomegalovirus. According to a later analysis, TCR association rates differed among HLA loci, with DRB1 alleles showing the most associated TCRs and HLA-C alleles showing the fewest. In an earlier analysis of 587 of the donors, most TCR beta V segments were observed in productive rearrangements about 90% or about 30% of the time, broadly matching IMGT annotations. Linkage disequilibrium might explain the correlated functional status among segregating V segments, but an unknown experimental factor could not be excluded. Roughly uniform sequencing depth across donors was assumed in presence/absence analyses, although this assumption may not hold. A cluster of highly shared sequence variants was judged likely to be a technical artifact of the sequencing pipeline. Only TCR beta chains were sequenced in this cohort, and the absence of alpha or paired-chain data limited detectable features. Because the 87-base-pair reads could not distinguish some IMGT-functional V segments, including TRBV6-2 and TRBV6-3, those segments were excluded. A later analysis found that HLA-associated TCR beta chains were more clonally expanded and had lower generation probabilities than equally common non-associated chains. It was suggested by the authors that the approach could potentially be generalized to other disease states and immunological phenotypes. Because HLA typing was missing for some donors at each locus, association tests included only the typed subset. The classifier was reported to diagnose cytomegalovirus status with high specificity and sensitivity in both the original and validation cohorts. While some public TCRs were present in many individuals, most TCR sequences turned up only very rarely across donors. A later analysis reported that several top co-occurrence clusters appeared linked to parvovirus B19, influenza, CMV and Epstein-Barr virus. Strong co-occurrence of HLA alleles, especially DR and DQ, made assigning TCR associations to individual alleles difficult. In a later genetic analysis, a missense DCLRE1C variant was associated with V-gene and J-gene trimming of TCR beta chains, and the association was replicated in an independent cohort. Compared with the 666-donor mean, donors in an Asian-associated ancestry cluster had fewer N-insertions in productive TCRs, according to a later genetic analysis. Most CMV-associated TCR beta chains appeared to be HLA-restricted in a later analysis, and the HLA associations seemed to be driven largely by CMV exposure. Immune exposure information for the cohort was limited to CMV serostatus. The earlier analysis of some 560 of the donors excluded roughly 17 rarely observed V segments, including chromosome 9 orphons, because counts were too low. A later analysis associated 15,000 or so TCR beta sequences with specific HLA alleles at a false discovery rate of 0.05. Three of the identified cytomegalovirus-associated TCR beta chains were confirmed in vitro to be specific for cytomegalovirus antigens. A further reported finding was that TCR beta sequences accurately predicted the HLA-A and HLA-B alleles for most subjects in the first cohort.

The sample comprised PBMCs. The sequence was collected from a man aged 30 to 39 in good health and CMV-seronegative. The chain is encoded by TRBV25-1 joined to TRBJ1-1; a tentative D match to TRBD1 spans 5 bases. The CDR3 in this case is CASSEGDFEAFF. The DNA is as follows: TGTGCCAGCAGTGAAGGGGACTTTGAAGCTTTCTTT.